The source of this T cell receptor (beta chain) is a study of T cells in Graves' hyperthyroidism and ophthalmopathy. Researchers took RNA transcripts and amplified the TCR beta CDR3 regions from them. Initially, a first-round RT-PCR of the TCR CDR3 employed the HTBI primer set. TCRdb reprocessed the multiplex PCR reads with MiXCR, giving one entry per CDR3 protein. The sample carries under 450,000 distinct CDR3 sequences, about 15% recorded once. Thyroid ultrasound and orbital computed tomography, with clinical symptoms and serum thyroxine and TRAb, informed diagnoses. A note on this clonotype: This CDR3 is missing its conserved last phenylalanine or tryptophan, likely due to a read error.

Sequencing was carried out using blood. This clonotype originated in a woman in her 30s with Graves' hyperthyroidism that later progressed to Graves' ophthalmopathy.

This CDR3 reads CASRLGVGPYTEAFL. The DNA of the CDR3 is TGTGCCAGCCGCTTAGGCGTAGGCCCGTACACTGAAGCTTTCCTT. The V call is TRBV12-3 or TRBV12-4, the J call TRBJ1-1; the D is unclear. V lost 8 bases, J lost 3 bases, and 19 bases lay in between. The CDR3 runs to 15 residues.